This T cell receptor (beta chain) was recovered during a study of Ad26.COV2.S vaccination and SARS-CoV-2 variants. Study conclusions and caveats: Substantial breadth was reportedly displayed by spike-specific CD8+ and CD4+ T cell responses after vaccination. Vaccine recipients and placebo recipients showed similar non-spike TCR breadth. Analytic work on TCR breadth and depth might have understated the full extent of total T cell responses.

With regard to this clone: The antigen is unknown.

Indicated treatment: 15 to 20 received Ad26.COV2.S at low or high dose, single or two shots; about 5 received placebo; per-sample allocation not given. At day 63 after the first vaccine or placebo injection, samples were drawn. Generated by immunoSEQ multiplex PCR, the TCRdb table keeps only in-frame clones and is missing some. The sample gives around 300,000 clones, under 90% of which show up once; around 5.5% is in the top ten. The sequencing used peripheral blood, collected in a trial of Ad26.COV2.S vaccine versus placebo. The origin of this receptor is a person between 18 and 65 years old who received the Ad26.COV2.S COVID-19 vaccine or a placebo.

Here the CDR3 reads CASTPLRDRGYFDYGYTF. CDR3 coding DNA: TGTGCCAGTACCCCTCTAAGGGACAGGGGGTATTTCGACTATGGCTACACCTTC. The V gene is TRBV19, the J gene TRBJ1-2, with 11 nucleotides matching TRBD1. The CDR3 loop spans 18 amino acids. J was trimmed by 3 bases and V by 7 bases; bases with no gene match: 16. Looked up from germline, CDR1 is LNHDA and CDR2 is SQIVND (reference sequence).